This passage covers 27 T cell receptor beta chains from one sample sequenced in a study of blood T cell repertoires in COVID-19. The protocol was immunoSEQ multiplex PCR, while the TCRdb copy is restricted to in-frame clones and leaves out a portion. The sample lists 100,000 or so clones; around nine tenths were seen once. Sequencing used peripheral blood. These receptors were collected from a man aged 45-65 years with active or convalescent COVID-19.

This chain links TRBV5-1 with TRBJ2-1, with D perhaps matching TRBD1 (6 bases). This CDR3 has 14 residues. V was shortened by 3 bases and J by 7 bases, with 14 bases between the two germline ends. CDR1 and CDR2 (germline): SGHRS, YFSETQ. This CDR3 reads CASSSGQSVNEQFF. The CDR3, as DNA: TGCGCCAGCAGCTCGGGACAATCGGTGAATGAGCAGTTCTTC.

This rearrangement joins TRBV7-9 to TRBJ1-2; D unclear. Per the germline V gene, CDR1 is SEHNR and CDR2 is FQNEAQ (reference sequence). The CDR3 runs to 12 residues. V shed 2 bases and J shed 4 bases, with 5 bases lying between them. CDR3 region: CASSLTGYGYTF. The CDR3 DNA reads as TGTGCCAGCAGCTTAACGGGCTATGGCTACACCTTC.

The DNA for the CDR3 is TGCAGTGCTAGTCGGGCTAGCGACTACGAGCAGTACTTC. Protein sequence: CSASRASDYEQYF. The chain couples TRBV20-1 to TRBJ2-7, with a tentative D call TRBD2 (6 bases). CDR1 is DFQATT, CDR2 SNEGSKA, per germline (reference sequence). This CDR3 has 13 residues. The germline V and J ends were trimmed by 3 bases and 3 bases, with 12 bases remaining between them.

The V call is TRBV28, the J call TRBJ2-4; TRBD2 aligns across 7 bases. V shed 4 bases, J shed 2 bases, and the junction held 2 bases outside the gene matches. There are 14 residues in the CDR3. In germline, CDR1 is MDHEN, CDR2 SYDVKM. CDR3 region: CASSWEGSKNIQYF. The CDR3 DNA reads TGTGCCAGCAGTTGGGAGGGCTCCAAAAACATTCAGTACTTC.

V and J are TRBV5-4 and TRBJ2-3; 7 bases map to TRBD2. The J segment lost 2 bases and the V segment lost 0 bases, leaving 6 bases of the junction unmatched. The CDR3 has 16 amino acids. Per germline, CDR1 SGHNT and CDR2 YYREEE (reference sequence). The CDR3 loop is CASSLVASGDTDTQYF. The DNA for the CDR3 is TGTGCCAGCAGCTTGGTGGCTAGCGGAGACACAGATACGCAGTATTTT.

This clone was detected only a few times. The rearrangement joins TRBV27 to TRBJ1-1, with 7 bases fitting TRBD1. J was trimmed by 2 bases and V by 7 bases; bases with no gene match: 7. CDR3 size: 14 residues. CDR1 and CDR2 from the germline V gene are MNHEY and SMNVEV (reference sequence). CDR3 nucleotide sequence: TGTGCCAGCACGTCGACAGGGTTTAACACTGAAGCTTTCTTT. Residues: CASTSTGFNTEAFF.

The rearrangement links TRBV5-4 to TRBJ2-7, with TRBD1 as a possible D gene (6 bases). CDR3 length: 16 residues. Germline values: CDR1 SGHNT, CDR2 YYREEE (reference sequence). Trimming took off 4 bases at V and 2 bases at J, with 19 bases between the two ends. CDR3 nucleotides: TGTGCCAGCAGCCCCGAGGGACATTGGGGAACCTACGAGCAGTACTTC. This gives the protein CASSPEGHWGTYEQYF.

The chain has TRBV19 and TRBJ2-1; 9 positions match TRBD2. The CDR3 runs to 15 residues. J lost 8 bases, V lost 8 bases, and 13 bases had no gene match. Germline V gene data show CDR1 as LNHDA and CDR2 as SQIVND (reference sequence). The CDR3, as DNA: TGTGCCAGTGCTTGGGCGGGGGGGCCGTCGGATGAGCAGTTCTTC. Protein: CASAWAGGPSDEQFF.

The gene calls are TRBV24-1 and TRBJ2-1; TRBD1 is a possible D gene (6 bases). V dropped 4 bases and J dropped 0 bases, with 12 bases sitting between them. There are 16 residues in the CDR3. Germline assignment: CDR1 KGHDR and CDR2 SFDVKD. The chain's CDR3 is CATSDLGTLSYNEQFF. The CDR3 DNA is TGTGCCACCAGTGACCTTGGGACACTCTCCTACAATGAGCAGTTCTTC.

This clone occurred a few times. The V gene is TRBV7-2, the J gene TRBJ2-5; D not certain. V lost 1 base and J 6 bases, leaving 9 bases between the germline ends. The length of the CDR3 is 13 residues. CDR1 is SGHTA, CDR2 FQGNSA, per germline. As DNA, the CDR3 is TGTGCCAGCAGCTTAGAGGAGTATCAGACCCAGTACTTC. The encoded protein is CASSLEEYQTQYF.

The CDR3 DNA sequence: TGTGCCAGTAGTCGGCGGGGGGATGGATGGAATGAGCAGTTCTTC. This translates into CASSRRGDGWNEQFF. This chain uses TRBV19 with TRBJ2-1; 8 bases fit TRBD2. Trimming removed 5 bases from V and 7 bases from J; junction bases left unmatched: 10. Germline CDR1 is LNHDA and CDR2 is SQIVND (reference sequence). This CDR3 is built from 15 residues.

V usage is TRBV14 and J usage is TRBJ2-1; 7 bases map to TRBD2. The V and J ends lost 4 bases and 4 bases, in that order; junction bases with no gene match: 1. The V gene's germline CDR1 is SGHDN and CDR2 FVKESK. The CDR3 runs 13 residues. The CDR3 nucleotides are TGTGCCAGCAGCCGGGACTATTACAATGAGCAGTTCTTC. Translated: CASSRDYYNEQFF.

The J gene is TRBJ2-3, the V gene TRBV18, with D perhaps matching TRBD1 (6 bases). V was cut by 8 bases and J by 0 bases, with 15 bases left in between. CDR1 and CDR2 from the germline V gene are KGHSH and LQKENI. The CDR3 runs 15 residues. Written as DNA, the CDR3 is TGTGCCAGCCTCTCACAGGGCCGGAGCACAGATACGCAGTATTTT. This codes for CASLSQGRSTDTQYF.

This sequence joins TRBV5-1 and TRBJ1-2; D may be TRBD1 (5 bases). CDR3 size: 13 residues. Looked up from germline, CDR1 is SGHRS and CDR2 is YFSETQ. Trimming stripped 1 base from V and 2 bases from J, with 6 bases between. DNA of the CDR3: TGCGCCAGCAGCTTGCAGGGAAACTATGGCTACACCTTC. The encoded protein is CASSLQGNYGYTF.

J is TRBJ1-6 and V is TRBV28; D perhaps matches TRBD1 (6 bases). V dropped 2 bases and J dropped 7 bases, with 9 bases sitting between them. Germline assignment: CDR1 MDHEN and CDR2 SYDVKM. The CDR3 runs 14 residues. Written as DNA, the CDR3 is TGTGCCAGCAGTTTAAGGGACAACAATTCACCCCTCCACTTT. This codes for CASSLRDNNSPLHF.

The CDR3 reads CASSLQVPSYEQYF. The CDR3 DNA is TGTGCCAGCAGTTTACAGGTGCCCTCCTACGAGCAGTACTTC. J is TRBJ2-7 and V is TRBV28, with D hard to call. The V end was cut by 2 bases, the J end by 0 bases, with 8 bases between. This CDR3 has 14 residues. CDR1 is MDHEN, CDR2 SYDVKM, per germline.

CDR3 region: CASSLGWHTNTGELFF. CDR3 in DNA: TGTGCCAGCAGCTTAGGTTGGCATACGAACACCGGGGAGCTGTTTTTT. The chain employs TRBV11-2 and TRBJ2-2; no definite D call. Germline V gives CDR1 SGHAT, CDR2 FQNNGV. Trimming left V 1 base short and J 0 bases short, with 9 bases between. The CDR3 runs to 16 residues.

This rearrangement joins TRBV6-6 to TRBJ2-5; perhaps TRBD1 as D (6 bases). Trimming left V 8 bases short and J 3 bases short, with 16 bases between. CDR3 length equals 14 residues. Germline CDR1 reads MNHNY; CDR2 reads SVGAGI (reference sequence). CDR3 in DNA: TGTGCCAGCGTTCAGGGGCAGTCAGAAGAGACCCAGTACTTC. Translating gives CASVQGQSEETQYF.

This clone was picked up one time. V and J are TRBV2 and TRBJ2-1, with a possible D match to TRBD2 (6 bases). V was cut by 4 bases and J by 6 bases, with 13 bases left in between. This CDR3 region has 14 residues. Germline CDR1 is SNHLY and CDR2 is FYNNEI. The CDR3 spells CASSVTSSGNEQFF. The CDR3 nucleotides are TGTGCCAGCAGTGTTACTAGCTCTGGCAATGAGCAGTTCTTC.

This chain uses TRBV3-1 (or the pseudogene TRBV3-2) with TRBJ2-7; no clear D. Between the trimmed V and J ends, which lost 4 bases and 4 bases, there was a span of 11 bases. CDR1 and CDR2 from the germline V gene are LGHDT and YNNKEL (reference sequence). CDR3 length: 13 residues. The CDR3 sequence is CASSPPGGYEQYF. Written as DNA, the CDR3 is TGTGCCAGCAGCCCCCCGGGTGGGTACGAGCAGTACTTC.

In this sample, this clone turned up once. The chain is built from TRBV4-1 and TRBJ1-1; D unclear. Germline V gene data show CDR1 as MGHRA and CDR2 as YSYEKL. The V end lost 2 bases, the J end lost 3 bases, and 13 bases lay between the germline ends. CDR3 size: 15 residues. The CDR3 reads CASSQIFSGYTEAFF. The CDR3 region has the DNA TGCGCCAGCAGCCAAATCTTTTCAGGATACACTGAAGCTTTCTTT.

V usage is TRBV2 and J usage is TRBJ1-2; D perhaps matches TRBD1 (6 bases). Trimming removed 4 bases at V and 3 bases at J, with 6 bases between. The CDR3 extends over 12 amino acids. Germline V lookup: CDR1 SNHLY, CDR2 FYNNEI. The CDR3 DNA reads TGTGCCAGCAGTGCAGGGGACTATGGCTACACCTTC. Encoded protein: CASSAGDYGYTF.

This chain joins TRBV4-1 and TRBJ2-5, with D tentatively TRBD1 (6 bases). The CDR3 covers 15 residues. Trimming took 0 bases from V and 1 from J, leaving 9 bases between them. The germline CDR1 and CDR2 sequences are MGHRA and YSYEKL. In DNA, the CDR3 is TGCGCCAGCAGCCAAGAAAGGGGGTTCCAAGAGACCCAGTACTTC. Protein: CASSQERGFQETQYF.

The chain uses TRBV10-1 and TRBJ2-5, with 10 bases matching TRBD1. Germline V gene data show CDR1 as WNHNN and CDR2 as SYGVQD (reference sequence). CDR3 size: 15 residues. Trimming at V came to 3 bases and at J to 3 bases, leaving 4 bases not matched to a gene. CDR3 in amino acids: CASSDQGQGKETQYF. CDR3 sequence (DNA): TGCGCCAGCAGTGACCAGGGACAGGGGAAAGAGACCCAGTACTTC.

This chain connects TRBV11-2 to TRBJ2-1, with D tentatively TRBD2 (7 bases). The CDR3 is 16 residues long. V shed 1 base and J shed 4 bases, with 14 bases lying between them. Germline CDR1 and CDR2: SGHAT and FQNNGV. The CDR3 is CASSLGSGGRYNEQFF. CDR3 bases: TGTGCCAGCAGCTTAGGATCGGGGGGCAGGTACAATGAGCAGTTCTTC.

The chain recombines TRBV10-1 with TRBJ2-1, with D uncertain. The CDR3 runs to 15 residues. Per the germline V gene, CDR1 is WNHNN and CDR2 is SYGVQD (reference sequence). The V end was cut by 2 bases, the J end by 7 bases, with 15 bases between. CDR3 in DNA: TGCGCCAGCAGTGAGGGTTCGGCAGGTCCAAATGAGCAGTTCTTC. This gives the protein CASSEGSAGPNEQFF.

The chain's CDR3 is CASSPGLQETQYF. CDR3 coding DNA: TGCGCCAGCAGCCCGGGACTACAAGAGACCCAGTACTTC. V and J are TRBV5-1 and TRBJ2-5; 7 positions match TRBD2. Germline V gene data show CDR1 as SGHRS and CDR2 as YFSETQ. The V gene end was trimmed by 4 bases and the J gene end by 2 bases; junction bases not matched to a gene: 2. This CDR3 is 13 amino acids long.